Listed below are T cell receptor beta chains from one sample, sequenced in a study of vaccination effects on CD4 cells after COVID-19. The assay was immunoSEQ multiplex PCR, and TCRdb's table has in-frame clones only and misses some. The profile covers approximately 74,000 clones, with approximately 75% appearing a single time and roughly 2.9% taken by the ten largest. The antigens for these receptors are not known. This sample comprised CD4+ T cells from PBMCs cultured with HCoV-NL63 spike peptides, obtained before COVID-19 vaccination. The receptors come from a human donor who received a COVID-19 vaccine. Each CDR3 is given with its conserved first and last residue. A D gene is named only where the DNA matches it firmly. Size values are once, few and many counts, or a class for expanded clones, and some rows have none.

TRBJ1-3	TRBV19	.	.	TGTGCCAGTACTCGAACACCTGGAAACACCATATATTTT	CASTRTPGNTIYF
TRBJ1-1	TRBV3-1/TRBV3-2	.	.	TGTGCCAGCAGCCAGGGGGGCTCGGTCACTGAAGCTTTCTTT	CASSQGGSVTEAFF
TRBJ2-5	TRBV10-2	.	.	TGCGCCAGCAGTGTCGTCGGAGGGCCCTCCGGCCAAGAGACCCAGTACTTC	CASSVVGGPSGQETQYF
TRBJ1-5	TRBV25-1	.	TRBD1	TGTGCCAGCAGTGGGGGCTGGACAGGGAGTAATCAGCCCCAGCATTTT	CASSGGWTGSNQPQHF
TRBJ1-2	TRBV7-2	few	.	TGTGCCAGCAGCTTAGCAGCTTTCGTGGGCTACACCTTC	CASSLAAFVGYTF
TRBJ2-5	TRBV24-1	.	TRBD2	TGTGCCACCAGTGACGCCCGAATAGCGGGGGGCACCCAAGAGACCCAGTACTTC	CATSDARIAGGTQETQYF
TRBJ2-1	TRBV6-1	.	.	TGTGCCAGCAGTGAATCGGTCGGCAGGGGAGCAGGCAATGAGCAGTTCTTC	CASSESVGRGAGNEQFF
TRBJ1-1	TRBV18	once	TRBD1	TGTGCCAGCTCACCCTTGGACAGGGGAGTGAACACTGAAGCTTTCTTT	CASSPLDRGVNTEAFF
TRBJ1-1	TRBV6-5	.	.	TGTGCCAGCAGTACGGTGGCAGCGAACACTGAAGCTTTCTTT	CASSTVAANTEAFF
TRBJ2-1	TRBV7-2	.	.	TGTGCCAGCAGCTTAACGTCTCGGCACCCATCGTTCTTC	CASSLTSRHPSFF
TRBJ1-2	TRBV6-5	.	.	TGTGCCACCCGGGGGTACCCAGGGGCCTATGGCTACACCTTC	CATRGYPGAYGYTF
TRBJ1-5	TRBV12-3/TRBV12-4	.	.	TGTGCCAGCAGTCCGGACTATCAGCCCCAGCATTTT	CASSPDYQPQHF
TRBJ1-2	TRBV5-1	.	.	TGCGCCAGCAGCTTGGGGGGCCCTACCCCTTATGGCTACACCTTC	CASSLGGPTPYGYTF
TRBJ2-3	TRBV3-1/TRBV3-2	.	.	TGTGCCAGCAGCCCCACCGGGCCCCTCGGGGTTAAGCAGTATTTT	CASSPTGPLGVKQYF
TRBJ2-1	TRBV7-2	once	TRBD2	TGTGCCAGCAGCAAAAGACTAGCGGGGATCTACAATGAGCAGTTCTTC	CASSKRLAGIYNEQFF
TRBJ1-1	TRBV19	.	.	TGTGCCAGTAGTACTCGCTTAGGTGGGGGCATGAACACTGAAGCTTTCTTT	CASSTRLGGGMNTEAFF
TRBJ2-2	TRBV12-3/TRBV12-4	.	.	TGTGCCAGCAGTTTTCGTTCCACCGGGGAGCTGTTTTTT	CASSFRSTGELFF
TRBJ1-4	TRBV7-2	few	.	TGTGCCAGCAGTTTCAGATCAACTAATGAAAAACTGTTTTTT	CASSFRSTNEKLFF